This T cell receptor (beta chain) is from a study of T-cell memory formation after mild COVID-19. The V end lost 0 bases, the J end lost 7 bases, and 8 bases lay between the germline ends. CDR3 length equals 13 residues. Germline CDR1 and CDR2: SGHRS and YFSETQ. cDNA libraries for TCR alpha and TCR beta, carrying sample barcodes and UMIs, came from 5'RACE with constant-segment primers. One entry per CDR3 protein results from TCRdb running MiXCR on the 5' RACE reads. The repertoire holds 200,000 to 300,000 distinct CDR3 sequences, over 15% seen once, with less than 2.5% in the top ten. This clonotype was counted only a few times.

The material sequenced was PBMCs or a T cell subset sorted from them (not recorded which). The chain couples TRBV5-1 to TRBJ1-3, with D perhaps TRBD1 (6 bases). The clonotype was recovered from an adult woman who had mild COVID-19 (a few samples of this study predate the infection). Cell type and time point are not known. DNA of the CDR3: TGCGCCAGCAGCTTGGACAGGGCCAACACCATATATTTT. It is translated as CASSLDRANTIYF.